What follows are 6 T cell receptor beta chains derived from one specimen sequenced in a study of vaccination and CD4 T cells after COVID-19. The Oncomine TCR Beta short-read assay was applied to DNA of cultured CD4+ T cells. Each CDR3 protein gets one entry after TCRdb re-called the PCR reads with MiXCR. The sample includes 11,000 or so distinct CDR3 sequences, under 60% of them seen just once. These receptors lack a known antigen. Treatment indicated: roughly ten-day PBMC culture with coronavirus spike peptide pools or control peptides (ViraFEST assay). Input material: CD4+ T cells from blood, cultured in vitro. These receptors all come from a human donor who had recovered from COVID-19.

V gene TRBV7-2 combines with J gene TRBJ1-4, with D maybe TRBD1 (5 bases). CDR1 is SGHTA, CDR2 FQGNSA, per germline. V lost 1 base, J lost 5 bases, and 8 bases lay in between. This CDR3 is built from 14 residues. The CDR3 region has the DNA TGTGCCAGCAGCTTAGGACAGACAAATGAAAAACTGTTTTTT. Its translation is CASSLGQTNEKLFF.

V is TRBV7-2 and J is TRBJ2-2, with 10 bases lining up with TRBD2. Germline CDR1 is SGHTA and CDR2 is FQGNSA. Trimming cost V 5 bases and J 5 bases; bases outside gene matches: 8. The CDR3 spans 16 residues. The CDR3 DNA reads TGTGCCAGCAGCCGCCAAGCGGGAGGGGGGACCGGGGAGCTGTTTTTT. Its protein is CASSRQAGGGTGELFF.

The chain combines TRBV10-3 with TRBJ2-3; D is uncertain. Germline CDR1 ENHRY, CDR2 SYGVKD. The V and J ends lost 6 bases and 5 bases respectively, with 15 bases between them. The CDR3 sequence is 14 residues long. The CDR3 DNA reads as TGTGCCATCAGGTTGGGAAACCCAGGAGATACGCAGTATTTT. Encoded protein: CAIRLGNPGDTQYF.

The chain recombines TRBV2 with TRBJ1-2, with D maybe TRBD1 (5 bases). The CDR3 runs to 16 residues. Germline-derived CDR1 and CDR2 are SNHLY and FYNNEI. V dropped 6 bases and J dropped 0 bases, with 17 bases sitting between them. DNA of the CDR3: TGTGCCAGCAGACCCGAGAAGGGGAGGTCTAACTATGGCTACACCTTC. Translation gives CASRPEKGRSNYGYTF.

The chain carries TRBV6-2 or TRBV6-3 and TRBJ1-2; the match to TRBD1 covers 8 bases. The CDR3 totals 13 residues. Germline assignment: CDR1 MNHEY and CDR2 SVGEGT. The trim removed 4 bases at V and 6 bases at J, leaving 4 bases unmatched. Here the CDR3 DNA reads TGTGCCAGCAGTTTCGACAGGGGCCATGGCTACACCTTC. Protein product: CASSFDRGHGYTF.

The chain uses TRBV11-2 and TRBJ1-1; D is undetermined. V was shortened by 0 bases and J by 5 bases, with 7 bases between the two germline ends. In germline, CDR1 is SGHAT, CDR2 FQNNGV. CDR3 length: 13 residues. The CDR3 sequence: CASSLDLLTEAFF. For the CDR3, the DNA is TGTGCCAGCAGCTTAGATCTTCTAACTGAAGCTTTCTTT.